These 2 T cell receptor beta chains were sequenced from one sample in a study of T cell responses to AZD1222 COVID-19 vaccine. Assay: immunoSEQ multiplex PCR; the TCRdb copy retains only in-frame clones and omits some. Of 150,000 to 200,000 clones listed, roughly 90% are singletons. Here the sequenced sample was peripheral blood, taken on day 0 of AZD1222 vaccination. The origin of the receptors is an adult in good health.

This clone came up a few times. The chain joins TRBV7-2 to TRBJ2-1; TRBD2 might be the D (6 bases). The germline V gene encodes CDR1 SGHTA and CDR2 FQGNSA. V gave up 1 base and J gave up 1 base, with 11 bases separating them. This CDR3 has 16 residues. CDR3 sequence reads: CASSLVGGNSYNEQFF. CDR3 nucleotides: TGTGCCAGCAGCTTAGTCGGGGGTAATTCCTACAATGAGCAGTTCTTC.

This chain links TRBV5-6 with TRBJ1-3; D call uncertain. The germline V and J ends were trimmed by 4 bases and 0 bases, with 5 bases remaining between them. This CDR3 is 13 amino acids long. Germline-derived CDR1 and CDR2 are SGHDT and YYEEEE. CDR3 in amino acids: CASSLGSGNTIYF. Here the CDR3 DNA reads TGTGCCAGCAGCCTGGGCTCTGGAAACACCATATATTTT.